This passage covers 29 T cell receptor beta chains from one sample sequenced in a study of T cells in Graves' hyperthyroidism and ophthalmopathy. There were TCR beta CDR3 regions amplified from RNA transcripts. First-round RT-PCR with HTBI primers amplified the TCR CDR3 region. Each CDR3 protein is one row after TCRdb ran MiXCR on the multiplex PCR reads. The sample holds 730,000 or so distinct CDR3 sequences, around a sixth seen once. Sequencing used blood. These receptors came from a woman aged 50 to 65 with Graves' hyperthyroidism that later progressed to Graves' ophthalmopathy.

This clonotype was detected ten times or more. CDR3 DNA: TGTGCCAGCAGTTTAGGAACTCGGGGAGAGACCCAGTACTTC. As protein: CASSLGTRGETQYF. This sequence joins TRBV12-3 or TRBV12-4 and TRBJ2-5; D might be TRBD2 (5 bases). The CDR3 is made up of 14 amino acids. Between the trimmed V and J ends, which lost 1 base and 4 bases, there was a span of 10 bases.

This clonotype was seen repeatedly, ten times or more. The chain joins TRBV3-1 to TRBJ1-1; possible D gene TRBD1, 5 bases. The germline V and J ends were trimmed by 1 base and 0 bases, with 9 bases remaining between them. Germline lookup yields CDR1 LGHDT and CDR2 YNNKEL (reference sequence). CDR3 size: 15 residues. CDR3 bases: TGTGCCAGCAGCCAAGTTTCAGGGATGAACACTGAAGCTTTCTTT. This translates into CASSQVSGMNTEAFF.

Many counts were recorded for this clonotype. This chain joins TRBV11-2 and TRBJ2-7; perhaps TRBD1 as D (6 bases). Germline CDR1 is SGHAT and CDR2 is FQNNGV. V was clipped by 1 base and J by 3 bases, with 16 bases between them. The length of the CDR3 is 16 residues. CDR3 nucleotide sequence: TGTGCCAGCAGCTTAGCGGGTCGGCAGGGGCGCTACGAGCAGTACTTC. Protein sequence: CASSLAGRQGRYEQYF.

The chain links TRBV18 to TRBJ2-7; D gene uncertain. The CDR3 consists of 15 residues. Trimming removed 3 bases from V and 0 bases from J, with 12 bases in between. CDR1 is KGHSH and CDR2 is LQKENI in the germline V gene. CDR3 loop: CASSPGPSDSYEQYF. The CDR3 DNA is TGTGCCAGCTCACCGGGCCCCTCGGACTCCTACGAGCAGTACTTC.

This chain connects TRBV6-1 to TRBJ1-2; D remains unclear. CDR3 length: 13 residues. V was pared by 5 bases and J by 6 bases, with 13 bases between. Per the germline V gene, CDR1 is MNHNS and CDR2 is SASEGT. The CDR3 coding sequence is TGTGCCAGCAGTACGGAGGTGTCCCATGGCTACACCTTC. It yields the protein CASSTEVSHGYTF.

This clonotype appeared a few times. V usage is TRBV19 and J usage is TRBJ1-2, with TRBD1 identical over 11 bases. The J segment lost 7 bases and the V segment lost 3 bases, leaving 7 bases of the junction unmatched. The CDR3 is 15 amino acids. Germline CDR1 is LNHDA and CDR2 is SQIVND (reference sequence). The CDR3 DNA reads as TGTGCCAGTAGTATGAGCGGACAGGGGGCGCGTGGCTACACCTTC. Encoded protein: CASSMSGQGARGYTF.

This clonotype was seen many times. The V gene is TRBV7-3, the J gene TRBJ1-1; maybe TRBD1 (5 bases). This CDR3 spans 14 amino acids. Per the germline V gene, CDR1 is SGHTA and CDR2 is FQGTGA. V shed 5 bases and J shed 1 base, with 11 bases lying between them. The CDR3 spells CASSIGAGNTEAFF. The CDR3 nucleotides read TGTGCCAGCAGCATTGGGGCAGGGAACACTGAAGCTTTCTTT.

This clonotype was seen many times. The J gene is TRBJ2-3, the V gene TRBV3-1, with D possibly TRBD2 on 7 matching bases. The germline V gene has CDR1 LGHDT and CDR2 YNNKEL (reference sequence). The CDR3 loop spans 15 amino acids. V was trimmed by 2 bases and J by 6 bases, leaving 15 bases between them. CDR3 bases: TGTGCCAGCAGCCAATTGCTCAGGGGAGGGGATACGCAGTATTTT. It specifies CASSQLLRGGDTQYF.

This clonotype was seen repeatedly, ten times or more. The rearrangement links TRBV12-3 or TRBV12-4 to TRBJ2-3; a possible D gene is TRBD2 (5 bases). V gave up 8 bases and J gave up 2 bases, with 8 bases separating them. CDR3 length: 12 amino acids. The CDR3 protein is CASGGPTDTQYF. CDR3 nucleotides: TGTGCCAGCGGCGGGCCCACAGATACGCAGTATTTT.

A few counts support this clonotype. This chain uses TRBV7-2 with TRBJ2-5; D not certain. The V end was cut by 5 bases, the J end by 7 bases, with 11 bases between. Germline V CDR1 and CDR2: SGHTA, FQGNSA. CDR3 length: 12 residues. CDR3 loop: CASSPTSWTQYF. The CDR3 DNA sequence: TGTGCCAGCAGCCCCACGTCGTGGACCCAGTACTTC.

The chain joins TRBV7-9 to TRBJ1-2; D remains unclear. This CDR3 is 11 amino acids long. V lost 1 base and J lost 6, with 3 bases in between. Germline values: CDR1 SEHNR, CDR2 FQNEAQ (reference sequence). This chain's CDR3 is CASSLEDGYTF. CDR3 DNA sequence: TGTGCCAGCAGCTTAGAGGATGGCTACACCTTC. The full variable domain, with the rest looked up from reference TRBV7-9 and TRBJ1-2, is DTGVSQNPRHKITKRGQNVTFRCDPISEHNRLYWYRQTLGQGPEFLTYFQNEAQLEKSRLLSDRFSAERPKGSFSTLEIQRTEQGDSAMYLCASSLEDGYTFGSGTRLTVV.

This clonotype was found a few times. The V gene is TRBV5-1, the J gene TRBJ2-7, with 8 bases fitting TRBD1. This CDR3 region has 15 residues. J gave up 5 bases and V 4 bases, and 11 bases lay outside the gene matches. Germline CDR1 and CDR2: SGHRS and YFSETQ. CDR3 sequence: CASSAQGQDGHEQYF. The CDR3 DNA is TGCGCCAGCAGCGCGCAGGGACAGGATGGCCACGAGCAGTACTTC.

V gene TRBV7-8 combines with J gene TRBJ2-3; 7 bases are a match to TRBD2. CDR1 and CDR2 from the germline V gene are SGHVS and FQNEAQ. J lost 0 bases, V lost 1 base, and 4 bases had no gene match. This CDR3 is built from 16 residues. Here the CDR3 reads CASSLGRGGSTDTQYF. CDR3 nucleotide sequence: TGTGCCAGCAGCTTAGGAAGGGGAGGGAGCACAGATACGCAGTATTTT.

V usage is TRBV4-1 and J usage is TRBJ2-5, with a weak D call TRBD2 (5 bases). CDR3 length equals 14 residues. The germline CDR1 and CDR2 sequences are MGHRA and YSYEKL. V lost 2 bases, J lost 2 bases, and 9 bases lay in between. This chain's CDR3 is CASSQNSEQETQYF. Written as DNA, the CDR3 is TGCGCCAGCAGCCAAAATAGCGAACAAGAGACCCAGTACTTC.

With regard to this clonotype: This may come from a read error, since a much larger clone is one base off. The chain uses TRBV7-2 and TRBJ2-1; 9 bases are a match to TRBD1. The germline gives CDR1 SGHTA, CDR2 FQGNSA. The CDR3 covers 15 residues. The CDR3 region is CASSQGGTGFGEQLF. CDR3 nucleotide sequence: TGTGCCAGCAGCCAAGGGGGGACAGGGTTTGGCGAGCAGCTCTTC.

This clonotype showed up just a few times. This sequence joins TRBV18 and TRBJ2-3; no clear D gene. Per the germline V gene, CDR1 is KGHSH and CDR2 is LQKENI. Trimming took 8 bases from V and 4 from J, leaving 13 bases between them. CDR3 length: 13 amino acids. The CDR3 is CASKARPADTQYF. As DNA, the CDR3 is TGTGCCAGCAAAGCGAGGCCCGCAGATACGCAGTATTTT.

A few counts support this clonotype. The DNA for the CDR3 is TGTGCCAGCAGTGAAGGCTCTGGAAACACCATATATTTT. Translation: CASSEGSGNTIYF. V gene TRBV6-1 combines with J gene TRBJ1-3; the D is unclear. Looked up from germline, CDR1 is MNHNS and CDR2 is SASEGT. The CDR3 has 13 amino acids. V lost 1 base and J 0 bases, leaving 1 base between the germline ends.

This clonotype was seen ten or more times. CDR3 region: CASSQLGLGIEETQYF. The CDR3, as DNA: TGTGCCAGCAGCCAATTGGGCCTGGGGATCGAAGAGACCCAGTACTTC. The V gene is TRBV3-1, the J gene TRBJ2-5; D unresolved. V lost 2 bases to trimming and J lost 3 bases, with 16 bases between them. The CDR3 consists of 16 residues. CDR1 and CDR2 (germline): LGHDT, YNNKEL (reference sequence).

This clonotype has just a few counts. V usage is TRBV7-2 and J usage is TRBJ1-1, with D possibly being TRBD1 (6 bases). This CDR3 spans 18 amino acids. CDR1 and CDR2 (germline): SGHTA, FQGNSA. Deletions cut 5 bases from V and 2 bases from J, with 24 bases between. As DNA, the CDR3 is TGTGCCAGCAGCAACCCTGGGCAGGGGAAGCTCAAAAACACTGAAGCTTTCTTT. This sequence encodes CASSNPGQGKLKNTEAFF. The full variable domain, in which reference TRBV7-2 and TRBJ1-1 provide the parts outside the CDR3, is GAGVSQSPSNKVTEKGKDVELRCDPISGHTALYWYRQSLGQGLEFLIYFQGNSAPDKSGLPSDRFSAERTGGSVSTLTIQRTQQEDSAVYLCASSNPGQGKLKNTEAFFGQGTRLTVV.

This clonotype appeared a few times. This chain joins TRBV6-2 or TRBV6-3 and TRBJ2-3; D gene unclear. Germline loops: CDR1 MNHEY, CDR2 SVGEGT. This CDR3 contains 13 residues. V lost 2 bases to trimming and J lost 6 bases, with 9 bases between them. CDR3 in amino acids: CASSYPGVDTQYF. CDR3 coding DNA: TGTGCCAGCAGTTACCCCGGAGTTGATACGCAGTATTTT.

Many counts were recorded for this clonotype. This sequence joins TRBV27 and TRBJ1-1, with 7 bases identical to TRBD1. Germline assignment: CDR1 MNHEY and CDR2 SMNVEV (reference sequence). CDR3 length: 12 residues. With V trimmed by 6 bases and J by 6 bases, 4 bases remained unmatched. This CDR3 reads CASSPGQPEAFF. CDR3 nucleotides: TGTGCCAGCAGCCCGGGACAGCCTGAAGCTTTCTTT.

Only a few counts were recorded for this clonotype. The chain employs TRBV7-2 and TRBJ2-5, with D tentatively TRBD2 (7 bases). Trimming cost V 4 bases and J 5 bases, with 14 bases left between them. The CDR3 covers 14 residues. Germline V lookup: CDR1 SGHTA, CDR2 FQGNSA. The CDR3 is CASSSEGGAETQYF. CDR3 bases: TGTGCCAGCAGCTCTGAAGGGGGGGCGGAGACCCAGTACTTC.

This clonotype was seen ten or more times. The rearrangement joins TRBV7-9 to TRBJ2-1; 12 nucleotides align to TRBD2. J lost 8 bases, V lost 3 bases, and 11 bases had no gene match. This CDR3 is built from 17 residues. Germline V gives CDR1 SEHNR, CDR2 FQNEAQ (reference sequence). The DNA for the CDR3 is TGTGCCAGCAGCTTTGTCCCCCCTAGCGGGGGGGTTTATGAGCAGTTCTTC. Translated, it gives CASSFVPPSGGVYEQFF. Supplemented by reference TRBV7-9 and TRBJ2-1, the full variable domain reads DTGVSQNPRHKITKRGQNVTFRCDPISEHNRLYWYRQTLGQGPEFLTYFQNEAQLEKSRLLSDRFSAERPKGSFSTLEIQRTEQGDSAMYLCASSFVPPSGGVYEQFFGPGTRLTVL.

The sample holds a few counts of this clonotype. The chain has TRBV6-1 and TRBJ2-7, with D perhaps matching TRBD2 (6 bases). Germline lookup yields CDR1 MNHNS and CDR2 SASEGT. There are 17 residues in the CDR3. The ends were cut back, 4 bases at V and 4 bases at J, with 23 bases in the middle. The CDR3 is CASSVTPGLMLGYEQYF. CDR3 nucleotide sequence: TGTGCCAGCAGTGTGACGCCGGGACTTATGCTAGGGTACGAGCAGTACTTC.

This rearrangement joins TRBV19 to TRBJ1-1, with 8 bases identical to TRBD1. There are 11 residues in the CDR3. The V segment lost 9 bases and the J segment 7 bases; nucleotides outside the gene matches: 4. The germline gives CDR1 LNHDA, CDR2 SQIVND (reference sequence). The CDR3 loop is CASRTGNEAFF. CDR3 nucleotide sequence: TGTGCCAGCAGGACAGGGAATGAAGCTTTCTTT.

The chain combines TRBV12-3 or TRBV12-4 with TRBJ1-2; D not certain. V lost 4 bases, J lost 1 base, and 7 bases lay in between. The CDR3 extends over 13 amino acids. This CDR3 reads CASSWTVNYGYTF. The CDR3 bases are TGTGCCAGCAGTTGGACGGTTAACTATGGCTACACCTTC.

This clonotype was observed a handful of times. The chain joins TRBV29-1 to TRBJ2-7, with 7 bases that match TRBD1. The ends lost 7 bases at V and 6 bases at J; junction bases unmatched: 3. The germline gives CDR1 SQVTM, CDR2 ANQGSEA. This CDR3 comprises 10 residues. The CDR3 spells CSAYRGEQYF. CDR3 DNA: TGCAGCGCTTACAGGGGCGAGCAGTACTTC.

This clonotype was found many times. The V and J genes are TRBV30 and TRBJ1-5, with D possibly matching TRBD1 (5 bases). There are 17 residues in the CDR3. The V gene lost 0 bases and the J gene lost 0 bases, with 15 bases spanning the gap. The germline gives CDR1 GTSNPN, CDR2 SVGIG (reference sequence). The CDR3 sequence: CAWSVPGAGPSNQPQHF. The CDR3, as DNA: TGTGCCTGGAGTGTACCTGGGGCAGGCCCTAGCAATCAGCCCCAGCATTTT.

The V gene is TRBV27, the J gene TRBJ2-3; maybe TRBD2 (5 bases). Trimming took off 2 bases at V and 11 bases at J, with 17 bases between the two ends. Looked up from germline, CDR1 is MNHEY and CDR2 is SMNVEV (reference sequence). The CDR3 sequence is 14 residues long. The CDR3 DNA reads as TGTGCCAGCAGTTTAATTCGGTACGCGGGTATGCAGTATTTT. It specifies CASSLIRYAGMQYF.